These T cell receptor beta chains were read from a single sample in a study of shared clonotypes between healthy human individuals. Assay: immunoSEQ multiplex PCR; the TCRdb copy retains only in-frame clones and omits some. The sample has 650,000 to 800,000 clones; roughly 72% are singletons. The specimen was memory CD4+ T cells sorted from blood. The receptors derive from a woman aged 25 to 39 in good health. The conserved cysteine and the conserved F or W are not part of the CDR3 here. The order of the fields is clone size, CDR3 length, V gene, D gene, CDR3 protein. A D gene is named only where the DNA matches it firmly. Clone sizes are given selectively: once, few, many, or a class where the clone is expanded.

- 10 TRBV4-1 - ASSEGTHIQY
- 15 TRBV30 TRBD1 AWSVRGNRGSGNTIY
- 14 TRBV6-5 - ASSYATGPSTDTQY
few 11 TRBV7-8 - ASSSQRDQPQH
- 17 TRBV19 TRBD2 ASSIVRLAGLIRGDTQY
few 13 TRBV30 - AWSGGSRNLYEQY
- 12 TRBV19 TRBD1 ASTDRGHNYGYT
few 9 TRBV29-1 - SASVNTEAF
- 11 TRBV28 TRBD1 ATATGVFYGYT
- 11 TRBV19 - ASSTDRGQPQH
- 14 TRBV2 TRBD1 ASRKNTGGRGETQY
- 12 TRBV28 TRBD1 ASFPGQGAREQY
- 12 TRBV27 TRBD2 ASSYGTSYNEQF
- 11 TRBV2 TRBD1 ASTTGGNTEAF
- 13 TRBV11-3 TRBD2 ASSSGTSGINEQF
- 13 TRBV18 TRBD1 ASSPGTGPQETQY
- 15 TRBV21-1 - ASTPPPQDGLGETQY
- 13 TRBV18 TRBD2 ASSPIPGLQDTQY
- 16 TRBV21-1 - ASSRLRTSGIRRETQY
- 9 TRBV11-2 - ASSLGQEQF
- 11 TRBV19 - ASSIVNSYGYT
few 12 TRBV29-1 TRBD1 SVNRQGARNTQY
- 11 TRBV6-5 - ASSKGVHTEAF
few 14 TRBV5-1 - ASRGGLTYSYNEQF
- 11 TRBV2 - AGSVEVNTEAF
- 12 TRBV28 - ASSSPTEFYGYT
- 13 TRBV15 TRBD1 ATSPQDRNTDTQY
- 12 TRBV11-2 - ASSKMTGTYGYT
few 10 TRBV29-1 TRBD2 SGSGSTGELF
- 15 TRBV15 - ATSRDRGTGLFYGYT
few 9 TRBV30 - ALVKRGNCF
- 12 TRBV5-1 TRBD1 ASRQGESYNEQF
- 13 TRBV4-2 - ASSQDLLSHMAQY
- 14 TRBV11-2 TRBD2 ASSWGFLAGGYEQF
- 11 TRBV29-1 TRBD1 SLSASQGETQY
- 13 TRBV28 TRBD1 ASHLRTGPAGELF
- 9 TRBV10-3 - ATRGQETQY
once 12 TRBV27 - ASRVAGSSYEQY
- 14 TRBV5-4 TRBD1 ASSRGGQRTNYGYT
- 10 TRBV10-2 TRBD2 ASSEPVAGLF
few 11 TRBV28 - ASSLYNTGELF
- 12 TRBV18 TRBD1 ASSGQTNTGELF
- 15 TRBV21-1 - ASSRRPRGLSSYEQY
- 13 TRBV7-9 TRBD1 ASSERTGGNYGYT
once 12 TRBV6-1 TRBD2 ASSRGRSTDTQY
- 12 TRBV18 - ASSPQARSYEQY
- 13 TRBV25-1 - ASRIGQSSTDTQY
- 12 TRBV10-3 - AISEIVGYYGYT
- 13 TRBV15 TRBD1 ATSRSRDRFYEQY
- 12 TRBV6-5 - ASSYSRATGELF